This passage covers 13 T cell receptor beta chains from one sample sequenced in a study of blood T cell repertoires in COVID-19. Using immunoSEQ multiplex PCR, the repertoire was profiled, and TCRdb retains in-frame clones only, with some absent. Altogether approximately 75,000 clones are present, 80% to 90% being singletons, with the ten largest covering 6.3%. Material for sequencing was peripheral blood. The source is a man older than 75 with COVID-19, enrolled during active disease.

J is TRBJ2-3 and V is TRBV3-1 (or the pseudogene TRBV3-2); D unclear. Between the trimmed V and J ends, which lost 1 base and 0 bases, there was a span of 5 bases. Germline CDR1 LGHDT, CDR2 YNNKEL (reference sequence). The CDR3 totals 14 residues. The CDR3 DNA sequence: TGTGCCAGCAGCCAAGGGCCTAGCACAGATACGCAGTATTTT. It is translated as CASSQGPSTDTQYF.

The rearrangement uses TRBV21-1 and TRBJ2-2; the DNA was not used to check the table's D call, TRBD1. TRBV21-1 is noted as a pseudogene. CDR3 size: 16 residues. This CDR3 is CASSKARQGNTGELFF. In nucleotides, the CDR3 is TGTGCCAGCAGCAAAGCGAGACAGGGGAACACCGGGGAGCTGTTTTTT.

The J gene is TRBJ1-5, the V gene TRBV4-1; no clear D gene. The CDR3 has 18 amino acids. V gave up 4 bases and J gave up 3 bases, with 22 bases separating them. Germline V gene sequence: CDR1 MGHRA, CDR2 YSYEKL. As DNA, the CDR3 is TGCGCCAGCAGCCCGAATTTTTACGGAGGCTACAACAATCAGCCCCAGCATTTT. Protein: CASSPNFYGGYNNQPQHF.

The V gene is TRBV4-2, the J gene TRBJ2-2; the D gene is possibly TRBD1 (5 bases). V lost 4 bases to trimming and J lost 5 bases, with 14 bases between them. The germline V gene has CDR1 LGHNA and CDR2 YNFKEQ. The CDR3 spans 15 residues. CDR3 residues: CASSPPTEVTGELFF. The CDR3 nucleotides read TGTGCCAGCAGCCCCCCGACAGAAGTTACCGGGGAGCTGTTTTTT.

The J gene is TRBJ2-3, the V gene TRBV18; D possibly corresponds to TRBD2 (5 bases). Trimming pared 3 bases from V and 0 bases from J, leaving 19 bases between. Germline V gene sequence: CDR1 KGHSH, CDR2 LQKENI. This CDR3 comprises 18 residues. CDR3 in DNA: TGTGCCAGCTCACCCCTAGCCCTGGGTCGTTACAGCACAGATACGCAGTATTTT. The encoded protein is CASSPLALGRYSTDTQYF.

The gene calls are TRBV29-1 and TRBJ1-2; 10 bases line up with TRBD1. Trimming removed 0 bases from V and 3 bases from J; junction bases left unmatched: 7. From germline, CDR1 is SQVTM and CDR2 ANQGSEA. The CDR3 contains 16 residues. In nucleotides, the CDR3 is TGCAGCGTTGAAGAAACCGGACAGGGGGTAGACTATGGCTACACCTTC. Translated, it gives CSVEETGQGVDYGYTF.

The DNA of the CDR3 is TGTGCCAGCAGCCAACGAGTGAACTATGGCTACACCTTC. Protein product: CASSQRVNYGYTF. The V call is TRBV4-2, the J call TRBJ1-2; D is undetermined. CDR1 is LGHNA, CDR2 YNFKEQ, per germline. The CDR3 is 13 amino acids. Deletions cut 2 bases from V and 2 bases from J, with 6 bases between.

This rearrangement joins TRBV9 to TRBJ1-3, with no clear D. The V and J ends lost 3 bases and 4 bases respectively, with 5 bases between them. Germline V gene lookup returns CDR1 SGDLS and CDR2 YYNGEE. The CDR3 totals 12 residues. The CDR3 nucleotides are TGTGCCAGCAGCGCAATGGGAAACACCATATATTTT. Its protein is CASSAMGNTIYF.

In DNA, the CDR3 is TGCAGCGGGGAGGACAGGGCGAAATCTGAAGCTTTCTTT. Translating it yields CSGEDRAKSEAFF. The chain uses TRBV29-1 and TRBJ1-1; 8 bases map to TRBD1. The CDR3 sequence is 13 residues long. From germline, CDR1 is SQVTM and CDR2 ANQGSEA. With 7 bases clipped from V and 6 bases from J, the junction kept 10 bases outside the gene matches.

This sequence joins TRBV2 and TRBJ2-3; TRBD2 aligns across 7 bases. Germline CDR1 is SNHLY and CDR2 is FYNNEI. Trimming removed 2 bases from V and 2 bases from J; junction bases left unmatched: 4. The CDR3 sequence is 15 residues long. The CDR3 protein is CASSEHGTNTDTQYF. In DNA form, the CDR3 reads TGTGCCAGCAGTGAACACGGGACTAACACAGATACGCAGTATTTT. The full variable domain, in which reference TRBV2 and TRBJ2-3 provide the parts outside the CDR3, is EPEVTQTPSHQVTQMGQEVILRCVPISNHLYFYWYRQILGQKVEFLVSFYNNEISEKSEIFDDQFSVERPDGSNFTLKIRSTKLEDSAMYFCASSEHGTNTDTQYFGPGTRLTVL.

This rearrangement joins TRBV11-3 to TRBJ1-6, with TRBD1 identical over 7 bases. V lost 6 bases and J lost 0; bases outside the gene matches: 14. This CDR3 comprises 19 residues. The germline V gene encodes CDR1 SGHNT and CDR2 YENEEA. CDR3 DNA sequence: TGTGCCAGCAGTTTCGGACAGGCCTATTCTGGCTCCTATAATTCACCCCTCCACTTT. This translates into CASSFGQAYSGSYNSPLHF.

This clone has only a few counts. V and J are TRBV3-1 (or the pseudogene TRBV3-2) and TRBJ1-3; no firm D call. The CDR3 is made up of 14 amino acids. Between the trimmed V and J ends, which lost 4 bases and 0 bases, there was a span of 7 bases. Germline V gives CDR1 LGHDT, CDR2 YNNKEL (reference sequence). The DNA for the CDR3 is TGTGCCAGCAGCCGAGGAGGCTCTGGAAACACCATATATTTT. Translated, it gives CASSRGGSGNTIYF.

Only a few counts were recorded for this clone. This chain links TRBV2 with TRBJ1-1; TRBD1 matches 10 bases. Germline V gives CDR1 SNHLY, CDR2 FYNNEI. The CDR3 is 15 amino acids. J lost 0 bases, V lost 6 bases, and 4 bases had no gene match. CDR3 region: CASRGQGTLNTEAFF. Here the CDR3 DNA reads TGTGCCAGCAGGGGACAGGGGACATTGAACACTGAAGCTTTCTTT.